Below, 31 T cell receptor beta chains from the same sample are listed, as sequenced in a study of T cells expressing NK-cell markers. After re-calling the 5' RACE reads, TCRdb lists one entry per CDR3 protein, DNA absent. This table holds fewer than 200,000 distinct CDR3 sequences. Sequencing was performed on blood T cells: a sorted CD56 or NKG2C T cell subset, CD4+ or CD8+ T cells, or bulk PBMC T cells (not recorded which). The receptors shown here come from a woman aged 18-70 years in good health.

The V call is TRBV28, the J call TRBJ1-5; TCRdb's D gene call, TRBD1, goes unchecked for lack of DNA. The CDR3 consists of 17 residues. Looked up from germline, CDR1 is MDHEN and CDR2 is SYDVKM. The CDR3 spells CASSPPAGRGGNQPQHF.

The chain links TRBV27 to TRBJ1-5. Germline values: CDR1 MNHEY, CDR2 SMNVEV (reference sequence). The CDR3 extends over 14 amino acids. CDR3 protein: CASSPRRGGQPQHF.

V and J are TRBV7-3 and TRBJ2-1. CDR3 length: 11 amino acids. The germline V gene encodes CDR1 SGHTA and CDR2 FQGTGA. This CDR3 reads CASSLGNEQFF. The whole variable domain, remainder taken from reference TRBV7-3 and TRBJ2-1, is GAGVSQTPSNKVTEKGKYVELRCDPISGHTALYWYRQSLGQGPEFLIYFQGTGAADDSGLPNDRFFAVRPEGSVSTLKIQRTERGDSAVYLCASSLGNEQFFGPGTRLTVL.

This sequence joins TRBV5-1 and TRBJ2-1; the D gene TCRdb calls, TRBD2, cannot be checked with no DNA. This CDR3 spans 17 amino acids. Per germline, CDR1 SGHRS and CDR2 YFSETQ. This chain's CDR3 is CASSLGALAGGIREQFF.

The chain links TRBV30 to TRBJ1-5; TCRdb returns TRBD1, unconfirmable since there is no DNA. Germline-derived CDR1 and CDR2 are GTSNPN and SVGIG (reference sequence). The length of the CDR3 is 15 residues. The CDR3 loop reads CAWSLGTVGFQPQHF.

The chain joins TRBV7-3 to TRBJ1-2. CDR1 and CDR2 from the germline V gene are SGHTA and FQGTGA. The CDR3 sequence is 15 residues long. CDR3 amino acids: CASRQQTKGIYGYTF.

The V gene is TRBV29-1, the J gene TRBJ2-1; the D gene TCRdb calls, TRBD2, cannot be checked with no DNA. The CDR3 length is 16 residues. CDR1 is SQVTM, CDR2 ANQGSEA, per germline. CDR3 residues: CSVATFLRAGDNEQFF.

The chain recombines TRBV12-3 or TRBV12-4 with TRBJ2-1; TCRdb gives TRBD2 as the D gene, but with no DNA this cannot be confirmed. The CDR3 has 17 amino acids. CDR3 in amino acids: CASSLWTSGSVNNEQFF.

V gene TRBV6-2 or TRBV6-3 combines with J gene TRBJ2-1; there is no DNA to check the TCRdb D call of TRBD1. Germline CDR1 and CDR2: MNHEY and SVGEGT. The CDR3 is 15 residues long. The CDR3 protein is CASSYSGGLYNEQFF.

This chain joins TRBV7-9 and TRBJ2-3; the D call of TRBD2 rests on TCRdb alone, since no DNA is present to check it. The CDR3 is 16 amino acids. Germline assignment: CDR1 SEHNR and CDR2 FQNEAQ (reference sequence). CDR3 loop: CASRTGLAGVTDTQYF.

This chain links TRBV15 with TRBJ2-1; TCRdb designates TRBD2, a call that cannot be tested without DNA. This CDR3 spans 15 amino acids. Per germline, CDR1 LNHNV and CDR2 YYDKDF (reference sequence). CDR3 in amino acids: CATSRVAGGSNEQFF.

The gene calls are TRBV7-3 and TRBJ2-2; without DNA, the TCRdb call of TRBD1 cannot be checked. CDR1 SGHTA and CDR2 FQGTGA come from the germline V gene. CDR3 length: 15 amino acids. The CDR3 is CASSLDPYATGELFF.

Here the CDR3 reads CASSTGTSGVYQETQYF. The chain links TRBV6-1 to TRBJ2-5; TCRdb picks TRBD2, but there is no DNA to check that call. Germline V gene sequence: CDR1 MNHNS, CDR2 SASEGT. The CDR3 is 17 amino acids.

The chain has TRBV10-3 and TRBJ1-6; as DNA is missing, the TRBD1 call by TCRdb cannot be tested. Germline V gene sequence: CDR1 ENHRY, CDR2 SYGVKD. The CDR3 loop spans 15 amino acids. CDR3 sequence: CAISERTGDNSPLHF.

This chain links TRBV29-1 with TRBJ2-1. The CDR3 consists of 11 residues. Germline CDR1 reads SQVTM; CDR2 reads ANQGSEA. CDR3 region: CSVGLYNEQFF.

The chain joins TRBV25-1 to TRBJ1-1; TCRdb reports TRBD1, a call that lacks DNA to check it against. Germline values: CDR1 MGHDK, CDR2 SYGVNS. The CDR3 has 13 amino acids. Here the CDR3 reads CASQGYSNTEAFF.

The chain has TRBV5-1 and TRBJ2-1; absent DNA, TCRdb's TRBD2 call cannot be checked. This CDR3 is built from 20 residues. The germline V gene has CDR1 SGHRS and CDR2 YFSETQ. The CDR3 sequence is CASSPSWTSGVGSSYNEQFF.

V gene TRBV25-1 combines with J gene TRBJ2-5; checking the TCRdb D call of TRBD2 is not possible without DNA. The CDR3 is 17 amino acids. Germline CDR1 MGHDK, CDR2 SYGVNS. The CDR3 here is CASSAKGLAGTQETQYF.

The chain couples TRBV4-1 to TRBJ2-1; absent DNA, TCRdb's TRBD2 call cannot be checked. This CDR3 is 13 amino acids long. Germline V lookup: CDR1 MGHRA, CDR2 YSYEKL. The CDR3 here is CASSLLGGNEQFF.

The chain couples TRBV20-1 to TRBJ1-2; the D gene TCRdb calls, TRBD1, cannot be checked with no DNA. Per germline, CDR1 DFQATT and CDR2 SNEGSKA (reference sequence). The CDR3 length is 13 residues. The CDR3 here is CSAKGQGAYGYTF.

The chain joins TRBV5-1 to TRBJ2-1; lacking DNA, the TRBD2 call made by TCRdb goes unchecked. The CDR3 runs 14 residues. Germline V gene sequence: CDR1 SGHRS, CDR2 YFSETQ. CDR3 sequence: CASSLSLAYNEQFF.

V and J are TRBV4-1 and TRBJ2-1. Germline CDR1 MGHRA, CDR2 YSYEKL. The CDR3 is 15 amino acids. The CDR3 loop is CASSQGETDYNEQFF.

This chain links TRBV29-1 with TRBJ2-2. Per germline, CDR1 SQVTM and CDR2 ANQGSEA. This CDR3 region has 14 residues. CDR3 sequence: CSVGVRSNTGELFF.

The V and J genes are TRBV29-1 and TRBJ2-7. Germline V gives CDR1 SQVTM, CDR2 ANQGSEA. The CDR3 has 14 amino acids. This chain's CDR3 is CSVRREQNSYEQYF.

The genes are TRBV13 and TRBJ2-2; TCRdb lists TRBD2, though no DNA is available to test this call. The CDR3 has 17 residues. The germline gives CDR1 PRHDT, CDR2 FYEKMQ (reference sequence). The CDR3 region is CASSTGTSAGPTGELFF.

V gene TRBV18 combines with J gene TRBJ1-4. The CDR3 extends over 13 amino acids. The V gene's germline CDR1 is KGHSH and CDR2 LQKENI. CDR3 protein: CASSPQTNEKLFF.

The chain recombines TRBV29-1 with TRBJ2-2; the TRBD1 assignment by TCRdb is unverifiable without DNA. The CDR3 extends over 14 amino acids. Germline V gives CDR1 SQVTM, CDR2 ANQGSEA. The CDR3 protein is CSVDGGVSTGELFF.

V and J are TRBV2 and TRBJ2-2; the TCRdb D gene call, TRBD1, has no DNA to confirm it. The CDR3 runs to 11 residues. The germline V gene encodes CDR1 SNHLY and CDR2 FYNNEI. The CDR3 sequence is CASGTGGELFF.

This CDR3 is CASSPPGTRDYNEQFF. This chain joins TRBV18 and TRBJ2-1; TCRdb's D call, TRBD2, is unchecked because there is no DNA. Germline values: CDR1 KGHSH, CDR2 LQKENI. The CDR3 is 16 residues long.

The chain recombines TRBV5-6 with TRBJ1-4; the D call of TRBD1 rests on TCRdb alone, since no DNA is present to check it. This CDR3 comprises 17 residues. Germline V gene data show CDR1 as SGHDT and CDR2 as YYEEEE. The CDR3 spells CASSSGGGAATNEKLFF.

The CDR3 loop reads CASSRMGGTEAFF. The rearrangement links TRBV5-6 to TRBJ1-1; TCRdb reports TRBD1, a call that lacks DNA to check it against. The CDR3 is made up of 13 amino acids. The germline CDR1 and CDR2 sequences are SGHDT and YYEEEE.